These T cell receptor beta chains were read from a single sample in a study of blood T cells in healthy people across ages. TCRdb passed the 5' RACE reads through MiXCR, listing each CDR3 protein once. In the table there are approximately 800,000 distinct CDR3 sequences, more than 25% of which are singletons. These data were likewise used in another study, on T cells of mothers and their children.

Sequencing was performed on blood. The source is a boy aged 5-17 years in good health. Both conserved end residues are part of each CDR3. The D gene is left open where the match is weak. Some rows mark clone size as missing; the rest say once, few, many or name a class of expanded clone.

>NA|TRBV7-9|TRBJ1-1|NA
CASRSGQNTEAFF
TGTGCCAGCAGAAGTGGGCAGAACACTGAAGCTTTCTTT
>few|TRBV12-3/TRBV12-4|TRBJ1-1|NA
CASSEGGMNTEAFF
TGTGCCAGCAGTGAGGGGGGCATGAACACTGAAGCTTTCTTT
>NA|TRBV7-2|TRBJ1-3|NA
CASSLVGGANGNTIYF
TGTGCCAGCAGCTTAGTCGGGGGGGCGAACGGAAACACCATATATTTT
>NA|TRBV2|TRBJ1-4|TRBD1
CASSKDRGDEKLFF
TGTGCCAGCAGCAAGGACAGGGGAGATGAAAAACTGTTTTTT
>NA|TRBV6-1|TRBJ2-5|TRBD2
CASSSSGRQTQYF
TGTGCCAGCAGCTCTAGCGGGAGACAGACCCAGTACTTC
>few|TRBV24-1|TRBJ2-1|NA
CATSDWSGEQFF
TGTGCCACCAGTGATTGGTCGGGAGAGCAGTTCTTC
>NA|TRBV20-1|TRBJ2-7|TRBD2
CSAPGGFYEQYF
TGCAGTGCCCCGGGGGGGTTCTACGAGCAGTACTTC
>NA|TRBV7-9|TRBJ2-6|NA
CASSWYSGANVLTF
TGTGCCAGCAGCTGGTACTCTGGGGCCAACGTCCTGACTTTC
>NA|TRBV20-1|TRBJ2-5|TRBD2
CSARDAAGGEETQYF
TGCAGTGCTAGAGACGCGGCGGGGGGTGAAGAGACCCAGTACTTC
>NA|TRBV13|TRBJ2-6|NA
CASSLQQSGANVLTF
TGTGCCAGCAGCTTACAGCAGTCTGGGGCCAACGTCCTGACTTTC
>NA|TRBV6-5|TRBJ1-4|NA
CASSPATHKEKLFF
TGTGCCAGCAGTCCCGCCACCCACAAGGAAAAACTGTTTTTT
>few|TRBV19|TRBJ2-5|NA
CASSINSQETQYF
TGTGCCAGTAGTATAAACAGCCAAGAGACCCAGTACTTC